This TCR beta chain was identified during a study of T-cell memory formation after mild COVID-19. MiXCR was run by TCRdb on the 5' RACE reads, yielding one entry per CDR3 protein. The sample includes hundreds of thousands of distinct CDR3 sequences, 20% to 25% of them seen just once. Points on this clonotype: Its antigen is undetermined.

General study points: SARS-CoV-2 specificity was not confirmed for second-wave clones peaking on day 37.

This CDR3 contains 18 residues. Germline V gene sequence: CDR1 DFQATT, CDR2 SNEGSKA (reference sequence). V dropped 0 bases and J dropped 7; count of bases not matched to a gene: 13. The origin of this receptor is an adult woman who had mild COVID-19 (a few samples of this study predate the infection). Cell type and time point are not known. Sequences were obtained from PBMCs or a T cell subset sorted from them (not recorded which). The chain is built from TRBV20-1 and TRBJ2-1; TRBD2 agrees at 12 bases. CDR3 in amino acids: CSARDPALAGGPGNEQFF. For the CDR3, the DNA is TGCAGTGCTAGAGATCCGGCTCTAGCGGGAGGGCCGGGGAATGAGCAGTTCTTC.